This T cell receptor (beta chain) came from a study of blood T cell repertoires in COVID-19. Across the whole study: Spain, Italy and the United States supplied samples that represented acute and convalescent COVID-19.

Enrolled during active infection, Seattle patients were then followed longitudinally. The V gene's germline CDR1 is MDHEN and CDR2 SYDVKM. The CDR3 sequence is 15 residues long. With 7 bases removed from V and 1 base from J, the gap between germline ends came to 11 bases. Methods used by the authors: Nucleated cell counts were estimated from reference gene primer amplification. Only in-frame clones appear in the TCRdb table, and some are missing; sequencing was by immunoSEQ multiplex PCR. The V and J calls and clone size were taken over from that table, and D and trimming were inferred from the DNA. Altogether some 200,000 clones are present, around 85% being singletons, with the ten largest covering about 10%. This clone has only one observation.

The sequencing input was peripheral blood. The chain combines TRBV28 with TRBJ2-6; D not resolved. This clonotype was sampled from a woman aged 55 to 70 with COVID-19, enrolled during active disease. CDR3 in DNA: TGTGCCAGCACCACACCCCCATCTGGGGCCAACGTCCTGACTTTC. Translated, it gives CASTTPPSGANVLTF.